This T cell receptor (beta chain) emerged from a study of cytomegalovirus exposure and HLA in healthy donors. Study-level information: Falling in the Caucasian-associated ancestry cluster were roughly 86% of approximately 410 genotyped donors. Study conclusions and caveats: Across donors, presence/absence analyses took sequencing depth to be roughly uniform. In a later analysis, compared with equally common non-associated chains, HLA-associated beta chains were more expanded.

Of note for this clone: Its antigen is undetermined.

The PCR ran on 60 Vbeta and 13 Jbeta primers. The authors' processing: About 10 million of some 80 million unique TCR beta chains were shared, per a later count. The assay was immunoSEQ multiplex PCR, and TCRdb's table has in-frame clones only and misses some. D and trimming come from the DNA, and the V and J calls and clone size come from that table. Here the sample spans approximately 170,000 clones, over 75% being singletons. Trimming left V 10 bases short and J 7 bases short, with 23 bases between. This CDR3 is built from 15 residues. Germline V gene lookup returns CDR1 MNHNS and CDR2 SASEGT. This rearrangement joins TRBV6-1 to TRBJ1-5; a weak D match, TRBD1 (5 bases). Sequencing used PBMCs. The source is a female donor in good health and CMV-seronegative. The CDR3 spells CATEEGGGIIQPQHF. The DNA for the CDR3 is TGTGCCACCGAGGAGGGTGGGGGGATAATCCAGCCCCAGCATTTT.